This TCR beta chain is drawn from a study of CD8 T cells in ankylosing spondylitis. Quantitative barcoded 5'-RACE was used to prepare TCR beta libraries. MiXCR, run by TCRdb on the 5' RACE reads, gives a single entry per CDR3 protein. Here the sample spans 270,000 or so distinct CDR3 sequences, 15% to 20% being singletons. On this clonotype: Its antigen is not known.

General study results and limits: Characteristic of ankylosing spondylitis blood, it appeared, was a TCR beta motif comprising several highly homologous variants. Some motif variants were previously reported in reactive arthritis synovial fluid and blood.

Deletions cut 1 base from V and 0 bases from J, with 12 bases between. The CDR3 is 16 amino acids. CDR1 SGDLS and CDR2 YYNGEE come from the germline V gene. Specimen: blood, either unsorted or a sorted T cell fraction (not recorded which). The chain employs TRBV9 and TRBJ2-3; D is possibly TRBD2 (6 bases). This sequence was found in a male donor with ankylosing spondylitis or in good health (not recorded which). For the CDR3, the DNA is TGTGCCAGCAGCGTATACGGCGGGACTAGCACAGATACGCAGTATTTT. This gives the protein CASSVYGGTSTDTQYF. Looking up the rest from reference TRBV9 and TRBJ2-3 gives the full variable domain: DSGVTQTPKHLITATGQRVTLRCSPRSGDLSVYWYQQSLDQGLQFLIQYYNGEERAKGNILERFSAQQFPDLHSELNLSSLELGDSALYFCASSVYGGTSTDTQYFGPGTRLTVL.